This T cell receptor beta chain emerged from a study of cytomegalovirus exposure and HLA in healthy donors. V was clipped by 0 bases and J by 4 bases, with 9 bases between them. The CDR3 has 14 amino acids. Germline CDR1 SGDLS, CDR2 YYNGEE. PCR used 60 Vbeta primers and 13 Jbeta primers. In the original processing: In a later analysis, around 87 million unique TCR beta chains included roughly 11 million shared by two or more donors. Clones were sequenced by immunoSEQ multiplex PCR, and TCRdb holds only the in-frame ones, with some missing. V and J calls and clone size are those listed in that table; D and trimming were worked out from the DNA. The sample yields approximately 100,000 clones, 64% seen once.

This sequence originates from a man aged 55 to 70 in good health and CMV-seronegative. The sequenced sample consisted of PBMCs. This chain connects TRBV9 to TRBJ2-3; D is uncertain. CDR3 amino acids: CASSVVPSADTQYF. The DNA for the CDR3 is TGTGCCAGCAGCGTAGTTCCCAGCGCAGATACGCAGTATTTT.